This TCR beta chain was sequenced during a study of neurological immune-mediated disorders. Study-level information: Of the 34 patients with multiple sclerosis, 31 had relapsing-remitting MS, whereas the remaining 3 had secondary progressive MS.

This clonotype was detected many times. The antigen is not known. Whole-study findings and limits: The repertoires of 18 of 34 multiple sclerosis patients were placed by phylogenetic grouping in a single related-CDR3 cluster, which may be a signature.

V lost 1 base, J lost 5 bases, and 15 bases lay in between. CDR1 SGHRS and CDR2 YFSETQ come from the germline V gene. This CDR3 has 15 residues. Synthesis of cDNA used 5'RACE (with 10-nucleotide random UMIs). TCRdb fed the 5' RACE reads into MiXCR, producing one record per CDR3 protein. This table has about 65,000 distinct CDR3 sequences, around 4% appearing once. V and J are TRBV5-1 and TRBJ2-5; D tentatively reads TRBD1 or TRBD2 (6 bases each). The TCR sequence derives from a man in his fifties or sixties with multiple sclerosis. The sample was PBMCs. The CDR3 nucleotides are TGCGCCAGCAGCTTGATCGGGGGCCGTGAGGAGACCCAGTACTTC. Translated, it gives CASSLIGGREETQYF.